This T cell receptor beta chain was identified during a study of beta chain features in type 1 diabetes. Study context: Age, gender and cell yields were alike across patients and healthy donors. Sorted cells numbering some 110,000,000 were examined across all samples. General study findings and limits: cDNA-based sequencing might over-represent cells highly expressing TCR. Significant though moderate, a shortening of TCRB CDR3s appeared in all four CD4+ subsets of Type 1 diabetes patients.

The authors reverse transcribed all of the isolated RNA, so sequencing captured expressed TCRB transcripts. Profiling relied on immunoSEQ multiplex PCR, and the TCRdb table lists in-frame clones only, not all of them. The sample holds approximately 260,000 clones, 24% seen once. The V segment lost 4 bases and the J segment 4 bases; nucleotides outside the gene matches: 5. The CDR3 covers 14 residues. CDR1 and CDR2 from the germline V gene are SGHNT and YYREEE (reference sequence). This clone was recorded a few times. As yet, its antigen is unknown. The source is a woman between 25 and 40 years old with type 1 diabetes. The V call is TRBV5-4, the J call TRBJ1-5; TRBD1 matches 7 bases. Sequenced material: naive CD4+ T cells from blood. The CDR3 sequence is CASSRRDSNQPQHF. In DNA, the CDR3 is TGTGCCAGCAGCCGCCGGGACAGTAATCAGCCCCAGCATTTT.